This T cell receptor (beta chain) appears in the sequencing data of a study of T cell responses to AZD1222 COVID-19 vaccine. Study summary: Doses given second, at about 4 or about 12 weeks, were pooled. General study points: The donors showed a predominance of white British ancestry and of females, with possible underestimation of clonal diversity. Vaccination with two AZD1222 doses was followed by a rise in Spike-specific TCR breadth and depth.

On this clone: Its antigen is still unknown.

The table came from immunoSEQ multiplex PCR; TCRdb's copy has only in-frame clones and leaves some out. Altogether over 150,000 clones are present, 85% to 95% being singletons, with the ten largest covering about 10%. Germline assignment: CDR1 SEHNR and CDR2 FQNEAQ (reference sequence). The V end was cut by 1 base, the J end by 4 bases, with 7 bases between. CDR3 length: 13 amino acids. The chain recombines TRBV7-9 with TRBJ1-2, with TRBD1 as a possible D gene (5 bases). The sequence came from an adult in good health. The sequencing used peripheral blood, collected on day 0 of AZD1222 vaccination. This chain's CDR3 is CASSLGGIYGYTF. In DNA form, the CDR3 reads TGTGCCAGCAGCTTAGGGGGGATCTATGGCTACACCTTC. The variable domain in full, completed from reference TRBV7-9 and TRBJ1-2, reads DTGVSQNPRHKITKRGQNVTFRCDPISEHNRLYWYRQTLGQGPEFLTYFQNEAQLEKSRLLSDRFSAERPKGSFSTLEIQRTEQGDSAMYLCASSLGGIYGYTFGSGTRLTVV.